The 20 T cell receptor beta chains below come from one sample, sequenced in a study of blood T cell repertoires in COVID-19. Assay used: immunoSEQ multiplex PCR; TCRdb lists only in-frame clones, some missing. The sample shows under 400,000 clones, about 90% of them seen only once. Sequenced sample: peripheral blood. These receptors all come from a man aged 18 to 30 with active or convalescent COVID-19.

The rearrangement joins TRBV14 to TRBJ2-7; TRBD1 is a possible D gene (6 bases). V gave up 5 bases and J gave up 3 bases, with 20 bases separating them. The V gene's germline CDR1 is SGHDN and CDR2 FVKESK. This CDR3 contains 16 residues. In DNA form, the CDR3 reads TGTGCCAGCAGCAGGGGACATTGGAAATTTGTCTACGAGCAGTACTTC. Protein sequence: CASSRGHWKFVYEQYF.

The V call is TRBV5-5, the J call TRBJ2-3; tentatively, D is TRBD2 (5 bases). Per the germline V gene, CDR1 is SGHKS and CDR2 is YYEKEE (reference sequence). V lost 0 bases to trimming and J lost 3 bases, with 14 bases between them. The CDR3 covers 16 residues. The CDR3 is CASSLAPGGGTDTQYF. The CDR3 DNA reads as TGTGCCAGCAGCTTGGCCCCGGGCGGCGGGACAGATACGCAGTATTTT.

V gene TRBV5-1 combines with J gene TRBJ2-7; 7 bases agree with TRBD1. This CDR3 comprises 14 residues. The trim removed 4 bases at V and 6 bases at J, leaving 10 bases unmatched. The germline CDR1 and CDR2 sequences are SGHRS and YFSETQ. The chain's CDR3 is CASSPSGGYTEQYF. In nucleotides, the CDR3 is TGCGCCAGCAGCCCCTCAGGGGGATACACCGAGCAGTACTTC.

CDR3 sequence reads: CASSIVSSGRAADTQYF. The CDR3, as DNA: TGTGCCAGTAGTATTGTTTCTAGCGGGAGGGCCGCAGATACGCAGTATTTT. This chain links TRBV19 with TRBJ2-3; 12 nucleotides line up with TRBD2. After removal of 3 bases from V and 4 bases from J, the junction contained 8 bases not matched to a gene. Per the germline V gene, CDR1 is LNHDA and CDR2 is SQIVND (reference sequence). The CDR3 is 17 residues long.

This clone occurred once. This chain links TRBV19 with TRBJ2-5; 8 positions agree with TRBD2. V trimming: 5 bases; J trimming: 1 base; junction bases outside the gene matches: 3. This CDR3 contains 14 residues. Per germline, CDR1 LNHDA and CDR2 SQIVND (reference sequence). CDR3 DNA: TGTGCCAGTAGTCCCGGGGGGGCCCAAGAGACCCAGTACTTC. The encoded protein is CASSPGGAQETQYF.

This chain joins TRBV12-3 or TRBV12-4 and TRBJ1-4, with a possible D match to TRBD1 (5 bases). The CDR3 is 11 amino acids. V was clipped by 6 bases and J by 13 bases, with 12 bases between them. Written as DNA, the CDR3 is TGTGCCAGCAGGGGGGGTGGAGGACTGTTTTTT. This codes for CASRGGGGLFF.

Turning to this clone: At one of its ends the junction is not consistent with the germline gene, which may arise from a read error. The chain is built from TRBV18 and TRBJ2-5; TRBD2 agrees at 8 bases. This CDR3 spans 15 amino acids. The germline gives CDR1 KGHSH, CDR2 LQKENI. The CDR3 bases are TGTGCCAGCTCATCACCGGGACTAGTGCAAGAGACCCAGTACTTC. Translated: CASSSPGLVQETQYF.

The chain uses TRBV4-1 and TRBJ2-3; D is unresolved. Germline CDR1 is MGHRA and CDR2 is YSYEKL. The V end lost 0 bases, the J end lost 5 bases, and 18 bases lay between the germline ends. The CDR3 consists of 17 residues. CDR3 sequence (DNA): TGCGCCAGCAGCCAAGATTTAGGCGGCCCAGAAGGAGATACGCAGTATTTT. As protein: CASSQDLGGPEGDTQYF.

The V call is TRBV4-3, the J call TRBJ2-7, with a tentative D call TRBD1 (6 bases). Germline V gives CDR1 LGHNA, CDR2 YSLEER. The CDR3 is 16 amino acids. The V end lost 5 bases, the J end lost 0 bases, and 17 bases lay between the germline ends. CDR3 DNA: TGCGCCAGCAGCGGAGCACTGACAGGAAGCTCCTACGAGCAGTACTTC. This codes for CASSGALTGSSYEQYF.

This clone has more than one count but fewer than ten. CDR3 sequence reads: CASSPLAGVFNEQFF. CDR3 coding DNA: TGTGCCAGCAGCCCACTAGCGGGAGTTTTCAATGAGCAGTTCTTC. The chain employs TRBV7-9 and TRBJ2-1, with TRBD2 matching over 11 bases. CDR1 is SEHNR, CDR2 FQNEAQ, per germline (reference sequence). The CDR3 covers 15 residues. V dropped 5 bases and J dropped 6; count of bases not matched to a gene: 6.

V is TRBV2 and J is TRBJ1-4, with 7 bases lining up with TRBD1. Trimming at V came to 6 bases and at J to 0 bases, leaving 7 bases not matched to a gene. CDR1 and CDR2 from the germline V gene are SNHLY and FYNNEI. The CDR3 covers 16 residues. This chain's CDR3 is CASSLQGSSTNEKLFF. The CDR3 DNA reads TGTGCCAGCAGCCTACAGGGGTCCTCAACTAATGAAAAACTGTTTTTT.

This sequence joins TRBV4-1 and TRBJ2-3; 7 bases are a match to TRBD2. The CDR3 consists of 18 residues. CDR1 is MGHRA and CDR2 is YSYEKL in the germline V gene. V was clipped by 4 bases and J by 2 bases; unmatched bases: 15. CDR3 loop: CASSPGPESAGDTDTQYF. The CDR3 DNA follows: TGCGCCAGCAGCCCCGGTCCGGAGTCGGCGGGAGACACAGATACGCAGTATTTT.

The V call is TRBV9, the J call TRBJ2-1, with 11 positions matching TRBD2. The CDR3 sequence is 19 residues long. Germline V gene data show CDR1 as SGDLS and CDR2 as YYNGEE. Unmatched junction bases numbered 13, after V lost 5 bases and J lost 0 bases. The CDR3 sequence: CASSDPGLAEISSYNEQFF. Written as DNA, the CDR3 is TGTGCCAGCAGTGACCCGGGACTAGCGGAGATTAGCTCCTACAATGAGCAGTTCTTC. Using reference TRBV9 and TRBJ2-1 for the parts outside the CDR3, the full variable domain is DSGVTQTPKHLITATGQRVTLRCSPRSGDLSVYWYQQSLDQGLQFLIQYYNGEERAKGNILERFSAQQFPDLHSELNLSSLELGDSALYFCASSDPGLAEISSYNEQFFGPGTRLTVL.

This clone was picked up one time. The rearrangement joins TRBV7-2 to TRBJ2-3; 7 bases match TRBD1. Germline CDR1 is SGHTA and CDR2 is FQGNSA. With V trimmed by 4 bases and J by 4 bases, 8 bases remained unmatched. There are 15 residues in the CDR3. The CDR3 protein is CASSSAGQGADTQYF. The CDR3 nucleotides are TGTGCCAGCAGCTCCGCAGGTCAGGGGGCAGATACGCAGTATTTT.

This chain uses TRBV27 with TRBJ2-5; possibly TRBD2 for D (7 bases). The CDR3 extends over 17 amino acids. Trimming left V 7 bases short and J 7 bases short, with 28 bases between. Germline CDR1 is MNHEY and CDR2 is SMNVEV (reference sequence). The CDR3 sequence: CASTSGAGHKSLATQYF. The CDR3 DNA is TGTGCCAGCACAAGCGGGGCGGGACATAAGTCCCTCGCGACCCAGTACTTC.

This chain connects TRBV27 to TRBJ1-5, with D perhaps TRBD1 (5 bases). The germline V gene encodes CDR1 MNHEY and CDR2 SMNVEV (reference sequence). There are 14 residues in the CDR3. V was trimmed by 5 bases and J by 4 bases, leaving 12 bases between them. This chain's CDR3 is CASSLSGQNQPQHF. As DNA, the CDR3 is TGTGCCAGCAGTCTGTCAGGGCAAAATCAGCCCCAGCATTTT.

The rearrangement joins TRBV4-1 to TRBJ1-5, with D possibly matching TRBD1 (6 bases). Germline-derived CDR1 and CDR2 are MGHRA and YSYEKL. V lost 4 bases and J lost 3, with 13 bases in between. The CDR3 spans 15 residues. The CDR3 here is CASSPAWDNNQPQHF. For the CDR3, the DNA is TGCGCCAGCAGCCCCGCTTGGGACAACAATCAGCCCCAGCATTTT.

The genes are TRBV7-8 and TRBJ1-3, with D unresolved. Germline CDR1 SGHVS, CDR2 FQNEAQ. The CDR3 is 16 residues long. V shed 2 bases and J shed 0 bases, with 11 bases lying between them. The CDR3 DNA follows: TGTGCCAGCAGCTTAACATCCAGGCACTCTGGAAACACCATATATTTT. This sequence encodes CASSLTSRHSGNTIYF.

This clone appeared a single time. As DNA, the CDR3 is TGTGCCAGCAGTGAAGGGGCAGGGGCAGGTGAAAAACTGTTTTTT. As protein: CASSEGAGAGEKLFF. The chain carries TRBV2 and TRBJ1-4, with D possibly TRBD1 on 6 matching bases. V gave up 1 base and J gave up 7 bases, with 13 bases separating them. CDR3 length: 15 amino acids. The germline V gene has CDR1 SNHLY and CDR2 FYNNEI.

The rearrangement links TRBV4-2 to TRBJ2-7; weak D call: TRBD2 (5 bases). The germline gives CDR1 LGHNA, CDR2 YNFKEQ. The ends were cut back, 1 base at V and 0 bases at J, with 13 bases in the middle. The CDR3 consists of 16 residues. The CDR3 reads CASSQAPSPSSYEQYF. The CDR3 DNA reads TGTGCCAGCAGCCAAGCCCCTAGCCCCTCCTCCTACGAGCAGTACTTC.